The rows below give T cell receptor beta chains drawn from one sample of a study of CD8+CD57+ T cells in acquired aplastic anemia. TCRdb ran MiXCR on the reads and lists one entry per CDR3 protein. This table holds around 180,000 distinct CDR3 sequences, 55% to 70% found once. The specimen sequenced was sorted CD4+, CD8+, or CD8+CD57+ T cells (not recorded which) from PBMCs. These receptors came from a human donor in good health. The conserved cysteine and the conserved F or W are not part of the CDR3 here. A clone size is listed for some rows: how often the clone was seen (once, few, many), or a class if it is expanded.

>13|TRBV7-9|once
ASSLQGNNESPLH
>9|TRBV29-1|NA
SAAGVWPQH
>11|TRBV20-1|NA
SASAGGNSPLH
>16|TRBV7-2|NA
ASSSLTGTGGLGTEAF
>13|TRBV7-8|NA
ASSLRFGGLDTQY
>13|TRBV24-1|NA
ATSDRDRGRDGYT
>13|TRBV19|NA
ASSIGSSGANVLT
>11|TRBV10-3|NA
AISGTGEETQY
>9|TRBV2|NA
ASRRNQPQH
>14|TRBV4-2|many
ASSPGSSSAEETQY
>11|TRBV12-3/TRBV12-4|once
ASSHGGAGEQF
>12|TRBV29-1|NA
SVDAGSNTGELF